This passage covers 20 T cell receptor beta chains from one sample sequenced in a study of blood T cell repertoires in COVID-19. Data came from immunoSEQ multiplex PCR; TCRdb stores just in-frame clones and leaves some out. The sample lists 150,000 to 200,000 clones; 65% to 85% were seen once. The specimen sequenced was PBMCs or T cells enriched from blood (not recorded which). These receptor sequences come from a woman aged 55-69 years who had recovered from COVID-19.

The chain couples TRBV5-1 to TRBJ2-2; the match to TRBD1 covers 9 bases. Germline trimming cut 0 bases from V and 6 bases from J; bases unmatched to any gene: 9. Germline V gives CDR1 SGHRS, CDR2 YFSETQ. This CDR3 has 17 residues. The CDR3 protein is CASSLAPGQGIAGELFF. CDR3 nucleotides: TGCGCCAGCAGCTTGGCGCCGGGACAGGGAATTGCCGGGGAGCTGTTTTTT. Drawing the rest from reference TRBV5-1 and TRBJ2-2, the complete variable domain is KAGVTQTPRYLIKTRGQQVTLSCSPISGHRSVSWYQQTPGQGLQFLFEYFSETQRNKGNFPGRFSGRQFSNSRSEMNVSTLELGDSALYLCASSLAPGQGIAGELFFGEGSRLTVL.

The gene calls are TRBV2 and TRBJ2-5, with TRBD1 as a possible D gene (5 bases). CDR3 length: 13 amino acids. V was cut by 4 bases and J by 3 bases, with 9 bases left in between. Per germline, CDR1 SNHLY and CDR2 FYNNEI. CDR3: CASSAVTEETQYF. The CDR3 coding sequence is TGTGCCAGCAGTGCAGTGACAGAAGAGACCCAGTACTTC.

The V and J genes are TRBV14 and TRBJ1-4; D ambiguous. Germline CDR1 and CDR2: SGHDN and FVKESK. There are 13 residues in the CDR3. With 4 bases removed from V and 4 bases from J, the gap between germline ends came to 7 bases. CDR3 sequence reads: CASSLLSNEKLFF. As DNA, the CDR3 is TGTGCCAGCAGCCTTCTTAGTAATGAAAAACTGTTTTTT.

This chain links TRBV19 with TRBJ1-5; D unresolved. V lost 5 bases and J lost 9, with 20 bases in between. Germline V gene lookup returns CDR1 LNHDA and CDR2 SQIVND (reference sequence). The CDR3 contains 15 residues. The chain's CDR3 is CASSPEENRALPQHF. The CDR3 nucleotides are TGTGCCAGTAGTCCCGAAGAGAATCGCGCGTTGCCCCAGCATTTT.

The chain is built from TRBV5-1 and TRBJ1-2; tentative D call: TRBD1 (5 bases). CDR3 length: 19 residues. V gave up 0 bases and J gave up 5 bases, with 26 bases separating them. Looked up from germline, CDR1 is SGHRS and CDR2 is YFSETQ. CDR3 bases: TGCGCCAGCAGCTTGGACGTGCGTCAGGGAGGTTTTCAGGATTATGGCTACACCTTC. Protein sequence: CASSLDVRQGGFQDYGYTF.

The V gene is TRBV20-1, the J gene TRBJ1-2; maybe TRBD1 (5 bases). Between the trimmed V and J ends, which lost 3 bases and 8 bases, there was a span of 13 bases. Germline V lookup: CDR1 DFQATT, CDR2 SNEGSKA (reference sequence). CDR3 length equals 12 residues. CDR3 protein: CSASGRVSGYTF. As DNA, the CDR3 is TGCAGTGCTAGTGGCAGGGTAAGCGGCTACACCTTC.

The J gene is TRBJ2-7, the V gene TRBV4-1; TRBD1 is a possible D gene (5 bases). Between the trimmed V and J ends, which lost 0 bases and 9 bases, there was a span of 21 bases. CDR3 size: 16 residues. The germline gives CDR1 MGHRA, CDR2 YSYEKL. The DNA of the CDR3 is TGCGCCAGCAGCCAAGATCGCGACAGTAACCTACGAGGGCAGTACTTC. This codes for CASSQDRDSNLRGQYF.

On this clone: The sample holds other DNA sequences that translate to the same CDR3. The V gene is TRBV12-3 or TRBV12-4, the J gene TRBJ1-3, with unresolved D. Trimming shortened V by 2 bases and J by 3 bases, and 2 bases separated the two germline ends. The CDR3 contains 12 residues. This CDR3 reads CASSLRGNTIYF. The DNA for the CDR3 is TGTGCCAGCAGTTTACGTGGAAACACCATATATTTT.

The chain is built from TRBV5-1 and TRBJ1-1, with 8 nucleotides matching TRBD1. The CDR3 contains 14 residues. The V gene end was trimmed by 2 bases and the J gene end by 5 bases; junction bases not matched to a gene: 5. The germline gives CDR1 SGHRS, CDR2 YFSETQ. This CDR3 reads CASSFRQGWTEAFF. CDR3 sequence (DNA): TGCGCCAGCAGCTTCCGACAGGGGTGGACTGAAGCTTTCTTT.

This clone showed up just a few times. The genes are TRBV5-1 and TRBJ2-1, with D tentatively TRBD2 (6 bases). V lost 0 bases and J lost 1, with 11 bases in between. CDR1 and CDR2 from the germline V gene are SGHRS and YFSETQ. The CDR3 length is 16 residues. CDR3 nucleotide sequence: TGCGCCAGCAGCTTGGAGGGACTCCTATCCTACAATGAGCAGTTCTTC. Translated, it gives CASSLEGLLSYNEQFF.

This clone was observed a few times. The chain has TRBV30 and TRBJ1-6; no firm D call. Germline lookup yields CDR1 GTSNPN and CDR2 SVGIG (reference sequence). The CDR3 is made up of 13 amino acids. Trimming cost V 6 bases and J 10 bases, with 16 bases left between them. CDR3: CACDTRYGSPLHF. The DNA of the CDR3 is TGTGCCTGTGATACCCGGTACGGGTCACCCCTCCACTTT. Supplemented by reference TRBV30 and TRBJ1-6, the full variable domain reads SQTIHQWPATLVQPVGSPLSLECTVEGTSNPNLYWYRQAAGRGLQLLFYSVGIGQISSEVPQNLSASRPQDRQFILSSKKLLLSDSGFYLCACDTRYGSPLHFGNGTRLTVT.

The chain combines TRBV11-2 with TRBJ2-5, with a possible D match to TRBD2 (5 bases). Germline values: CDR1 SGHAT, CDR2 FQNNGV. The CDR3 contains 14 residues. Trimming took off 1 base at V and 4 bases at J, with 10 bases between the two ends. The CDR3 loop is CASSLGRVGETQYF. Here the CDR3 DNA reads TGTGCCAGCAGCTTAGGGCGGGTGGGAGAGACCCAGTACTTC.

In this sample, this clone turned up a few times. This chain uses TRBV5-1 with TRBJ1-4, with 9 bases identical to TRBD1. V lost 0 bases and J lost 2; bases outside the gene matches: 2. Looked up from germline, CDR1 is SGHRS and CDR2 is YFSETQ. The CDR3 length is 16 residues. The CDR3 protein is CASSLDRGQTNEKLFF. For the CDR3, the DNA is TGCGCCAGCAGCTTGGACAGGGGGCAGACTAATGAAAAACTGTTTTTT.

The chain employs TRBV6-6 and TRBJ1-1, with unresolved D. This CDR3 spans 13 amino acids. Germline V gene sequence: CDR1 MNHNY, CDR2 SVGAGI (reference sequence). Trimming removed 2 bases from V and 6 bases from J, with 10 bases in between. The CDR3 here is CASSYGSDSEAFF. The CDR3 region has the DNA TGTGCCAGCAGTTACGGGTCGGACTCTGAAGCTTTCTTT.

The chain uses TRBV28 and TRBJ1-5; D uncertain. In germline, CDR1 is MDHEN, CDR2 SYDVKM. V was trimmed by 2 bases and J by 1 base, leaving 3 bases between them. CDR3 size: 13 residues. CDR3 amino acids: CASSLVSNQPQHF. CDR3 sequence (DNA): TGTGCCAGCAGTTTAGTAAGCAATCAGCCCCAGCATTTT.

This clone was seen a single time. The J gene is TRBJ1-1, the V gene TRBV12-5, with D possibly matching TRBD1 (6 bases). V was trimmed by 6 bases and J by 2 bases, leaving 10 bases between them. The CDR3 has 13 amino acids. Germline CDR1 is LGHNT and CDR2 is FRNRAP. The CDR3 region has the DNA TGTGCTAGTGGACTGGACAGCAACACTGAAGCTTTCTTT. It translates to CASGLDSNTEAFF.

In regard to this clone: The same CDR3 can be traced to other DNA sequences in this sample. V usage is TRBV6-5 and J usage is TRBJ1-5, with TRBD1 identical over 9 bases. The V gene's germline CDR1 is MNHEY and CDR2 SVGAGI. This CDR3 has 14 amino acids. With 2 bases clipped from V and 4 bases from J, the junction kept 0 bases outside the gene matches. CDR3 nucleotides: TGTGCCAGCAGTTACGGACAGGGGAATCAGCCCCAGCATTTT. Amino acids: CASSYGQGNQPQHF.

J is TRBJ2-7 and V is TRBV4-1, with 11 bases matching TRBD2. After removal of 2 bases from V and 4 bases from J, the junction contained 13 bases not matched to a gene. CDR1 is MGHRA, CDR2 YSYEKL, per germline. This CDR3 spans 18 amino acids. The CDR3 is CASSQSSGGSRILYEQYF. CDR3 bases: TGCGCCAGCAGCCAATCTAGCGGGGGGTCGAGGATTCTGTACGAGCAGTACTTC.

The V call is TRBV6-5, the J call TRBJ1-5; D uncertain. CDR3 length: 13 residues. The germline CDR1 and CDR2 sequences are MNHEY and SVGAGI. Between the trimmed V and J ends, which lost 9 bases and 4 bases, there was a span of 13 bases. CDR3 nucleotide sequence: TGTGCCAGTGCCGGGGTACAAAATCAGCCCCAGCATTTT. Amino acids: CASAGVQNQPQHF.

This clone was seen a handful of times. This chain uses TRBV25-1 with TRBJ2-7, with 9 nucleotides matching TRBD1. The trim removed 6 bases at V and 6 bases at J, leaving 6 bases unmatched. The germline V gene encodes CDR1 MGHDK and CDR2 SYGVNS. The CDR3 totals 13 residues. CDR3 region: CASSRDRASEQYF. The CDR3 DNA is TGTGCCAGCAGCCGGGACAGGGCCAGCGAGCAGTACTTC.